This T cell receptor beta chain was identified during a study of T cell repertoires in cytomegalovirus infection. Overall study context: It can be stated that public TCR beta signatures indicated CMV infection as well as a matching HLA type.

Points from the study as a whole: There were HLA-C-restricted CMV-specific TCR beta clonotypes dominating the ex vivo response. Carriers of CMV plus the relevant HLA were identified by cumulative public TCR beta family frequency.

TCRdb re-analysed the reads in MiXCR, keeping a single row per CDR3 protein. The profile shows 200,000 or so distinct CDR3 sequences, about 40% of them singletons. Worth noting for this clonotype: Its specificity is not known.

The sequence derives from a human donor in good health (CMV status not recorded). Some clones in this sample may be carry-over from other donors' samples. The specimen comprised CD8+ T cells from cultured PBMCs, sampled from culture after CMV antigen stimulation.

CDR3 nucleotides: TGTGCCAGCAGCCAAGTCAGACAGGATAAAGAGACCCAGTACTTC. Protein sequence: CASSQVRQDKETQYF. The genes are TRBV4-2 and TRBJ2-5; tentative D call: TRBD1 (6 bases). The germline V gene encodes CDR1 LGHNA and CDR2 YNFKEQ. This CDR3 comprises 15 residues. Trimming took off 1 base at V and 3 bases at J, with 12 bases between the two ends.